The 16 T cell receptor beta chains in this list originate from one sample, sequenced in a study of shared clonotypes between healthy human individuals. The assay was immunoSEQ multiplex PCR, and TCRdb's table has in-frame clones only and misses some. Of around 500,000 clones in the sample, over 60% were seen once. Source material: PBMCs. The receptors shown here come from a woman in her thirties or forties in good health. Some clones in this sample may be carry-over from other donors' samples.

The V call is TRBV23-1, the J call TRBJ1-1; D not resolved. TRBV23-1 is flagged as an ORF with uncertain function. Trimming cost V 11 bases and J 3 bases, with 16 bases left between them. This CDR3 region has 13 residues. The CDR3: CACQGRGDTEAFF. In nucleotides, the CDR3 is TGCGCCTGCCAAGGGCGAGGAGACACTGAAGCTTTCTTT.

CDR3 sequence (DNA): TGTGCCAGTAGTCTTGCAACTAATGAAAAACTGTTTTTT. It is translated as CASSLATNEKLFF. The J gene is TRBJ1-4, the V gene TRBV19; D gene ambiguous. CDR3 length: 13 amino acids. With 5 bases removed from V and 0 bases from J, the gap between germline ends came to 4 bases. Germline-derived CDR1 and CDR2 are LNHDA and SQIVND (reference sequence).

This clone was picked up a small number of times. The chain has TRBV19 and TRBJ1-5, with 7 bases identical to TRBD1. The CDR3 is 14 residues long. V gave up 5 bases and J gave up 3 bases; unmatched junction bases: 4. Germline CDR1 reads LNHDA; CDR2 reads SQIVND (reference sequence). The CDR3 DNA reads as TGTGCCAGTAGTCCGGGACAGTTCAATCAGCCCCAGCATTTT. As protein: CASSPGQFNQPQHF.

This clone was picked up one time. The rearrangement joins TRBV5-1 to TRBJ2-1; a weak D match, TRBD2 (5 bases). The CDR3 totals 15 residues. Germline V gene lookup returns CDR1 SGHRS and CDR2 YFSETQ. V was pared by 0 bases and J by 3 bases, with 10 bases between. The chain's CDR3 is CASSLVGAIYNEQFF. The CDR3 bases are TGCGCCAGCAGCTTGGTGGGAGCGATCTACAATGAGCAGTTCTTC.

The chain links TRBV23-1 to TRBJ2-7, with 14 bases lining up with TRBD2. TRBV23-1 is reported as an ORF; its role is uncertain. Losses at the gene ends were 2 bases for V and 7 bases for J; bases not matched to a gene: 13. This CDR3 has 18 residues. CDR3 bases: TGCGCCAGCAGTCAAGGAGGGACTAGCGGGAGAGCTACGGAGGAGCAGTACTTC. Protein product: CASSQGGTSGRATEEQYF.

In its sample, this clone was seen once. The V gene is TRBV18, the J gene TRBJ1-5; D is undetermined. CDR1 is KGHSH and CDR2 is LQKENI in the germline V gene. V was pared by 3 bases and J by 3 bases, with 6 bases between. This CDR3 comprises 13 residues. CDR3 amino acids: CASSPTDNQPQHF. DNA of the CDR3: TGTGCCAGCTCACCTACAGACAATCAGCCCCAGCATTTT.

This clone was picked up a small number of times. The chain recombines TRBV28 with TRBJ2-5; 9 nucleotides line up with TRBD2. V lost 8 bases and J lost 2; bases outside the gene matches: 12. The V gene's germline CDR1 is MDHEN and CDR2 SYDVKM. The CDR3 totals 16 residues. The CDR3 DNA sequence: TGTGCCAGCCCCCCGGCGGGCGGGAGGGTTCAAGAGACCCAGTACTTC. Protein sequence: CASPPAGGRVQETQYF.

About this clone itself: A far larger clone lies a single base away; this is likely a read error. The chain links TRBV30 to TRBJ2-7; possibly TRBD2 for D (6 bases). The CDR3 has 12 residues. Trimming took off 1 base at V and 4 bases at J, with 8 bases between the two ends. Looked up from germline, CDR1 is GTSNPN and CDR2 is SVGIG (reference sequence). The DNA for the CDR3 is TGTGCCTGGAGTGGGAGGGGATACGAGCAGTACTTC. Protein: CAWSGRGYEQYF.

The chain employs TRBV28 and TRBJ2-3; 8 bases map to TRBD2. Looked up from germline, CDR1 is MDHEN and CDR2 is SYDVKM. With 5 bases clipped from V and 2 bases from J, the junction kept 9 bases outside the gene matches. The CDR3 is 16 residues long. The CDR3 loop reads CASSPLLAEYTDTQYF. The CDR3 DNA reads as TGTGCCAGCAGTCCACTACTAGCGGAGTACACAGATACGCAGTATTTT.

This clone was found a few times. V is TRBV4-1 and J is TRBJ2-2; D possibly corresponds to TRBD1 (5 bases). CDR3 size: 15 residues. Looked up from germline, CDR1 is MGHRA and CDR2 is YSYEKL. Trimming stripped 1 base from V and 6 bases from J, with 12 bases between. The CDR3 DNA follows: TGCGCCAGCAGCCAAGGACCCAGGGCCCCCGGGGAGCTGTTTTTT. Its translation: CASSQGPRAPGELFF.

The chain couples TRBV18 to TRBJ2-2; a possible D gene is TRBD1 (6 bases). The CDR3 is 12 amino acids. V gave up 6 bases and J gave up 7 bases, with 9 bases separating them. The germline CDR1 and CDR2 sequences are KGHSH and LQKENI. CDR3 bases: TGTGCCAGCTCGTCACAGGGCGGGGAGCTGTTTTTT. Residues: CASSSQGGELFF.

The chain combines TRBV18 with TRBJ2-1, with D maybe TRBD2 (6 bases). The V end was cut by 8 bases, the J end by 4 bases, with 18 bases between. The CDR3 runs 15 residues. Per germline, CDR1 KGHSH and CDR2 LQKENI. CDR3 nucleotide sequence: TGTGCCAGCATAACGGGAGTGGGTTCTTACAATGAGCAGTTCTTC. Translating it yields CASITGVGSYNEQFF. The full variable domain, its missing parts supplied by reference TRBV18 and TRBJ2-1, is NAGVMQNPRHLVRRRGQEARLRCSPMKGHSHVYWYRQLPEEGLKFMVYLQKENIIDESGMPKERFSAEFPKEGPSILRIQQVVRGDSAAYFCASITGVGSYNEQFFGPGTRLTVL.

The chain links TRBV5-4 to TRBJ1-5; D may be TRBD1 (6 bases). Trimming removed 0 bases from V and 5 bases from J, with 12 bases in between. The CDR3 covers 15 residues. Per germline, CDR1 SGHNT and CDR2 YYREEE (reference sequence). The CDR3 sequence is CASSLDGGLDQPQHF. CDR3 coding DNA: TGTGCCAGCAGCTTGGATGGGGGGCTGGATCAGCCCCAGCATTTT.

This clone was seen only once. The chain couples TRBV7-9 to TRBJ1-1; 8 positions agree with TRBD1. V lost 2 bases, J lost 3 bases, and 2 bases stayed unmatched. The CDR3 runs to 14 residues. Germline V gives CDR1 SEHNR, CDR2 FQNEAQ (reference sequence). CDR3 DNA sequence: TGTGCCAGCAGCTTACCGGGACAGGACACTGAAGCTTTCTTT. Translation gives CASSLPGQDTEAFF.

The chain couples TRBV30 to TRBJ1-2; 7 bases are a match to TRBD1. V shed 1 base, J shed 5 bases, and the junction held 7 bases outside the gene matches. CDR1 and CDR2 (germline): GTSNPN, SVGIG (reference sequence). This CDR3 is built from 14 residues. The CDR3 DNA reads TGTGCCTGGAGTGGGACACAGGGGCATTATGGCTACACCTTC. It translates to CAWSGTQGHYGYTF.

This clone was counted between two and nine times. The CDR3 region is CASSESAGNTEAFF. For the CDR3, the DNA is TGCGCCAGCAGTGAGTCGGCCGGGAACACTGAAGCTTTCTTT. This rearrangement joins TRBV10-1 to TRBJ1-1, with D unresolved. CDR1 and CDR2 from the germline V gene are WNHNN and SYGVQD (reference sequence). The CDR3 has 14 residues. Trimming took 0 bases from V and 1 from J, leaving 6 bases between them.